This T cell receptor (beta chain) was sequenced for a study of blood T cell repertoires in COVID-19. Study-level information: There were acute and convalescent COVID-19 samples, and they came from the United States, Italy and Spain. PBMCs, B-cell-depleted T cells, or T cells were the source of the cDNA or gDNA that made up the material.

The CDR3 runs to 13 residues. Trimming took 1 base from V and 6 from J, leaving 8 bases between them. The germline CDR1 and CDR2 sequences are LGHNT and FRNRAP. Original processing notes: It was from reference gene primer amplification that nucleated cell counts were estimated. Profiling relied on immunoSEQ multiplex PCR, and the TCRdb table lists in-frame clones only, not all of them. V, J and clone size are those of that table, while D and trimming were read from the DNA. Of some 65,000 clones in the sample, approximately 83% are singletons; the top ten hold around 2.9%. Input material: peripheral blood. The chain combines TRBV12-5 with TRBJ2-3, with D possibly TRBD2 on 5 matching bases. This receptor was obtained from an older man with acute or convalescent COVID-19. The CDR3 DNA sequence: TGTGCTAGTGGTTTGGCGGGGTCGGATACGCAGTATTTT. It codes for CASGLAGSDTQYF.